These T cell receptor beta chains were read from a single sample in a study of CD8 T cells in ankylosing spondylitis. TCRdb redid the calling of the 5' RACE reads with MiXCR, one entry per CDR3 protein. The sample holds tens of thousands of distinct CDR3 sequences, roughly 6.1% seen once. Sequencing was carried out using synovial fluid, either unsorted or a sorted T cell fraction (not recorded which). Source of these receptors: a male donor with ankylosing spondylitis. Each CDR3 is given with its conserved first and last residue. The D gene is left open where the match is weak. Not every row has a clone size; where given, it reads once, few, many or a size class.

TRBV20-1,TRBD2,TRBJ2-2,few,CSAGGVLAGGPTNTGELFF,TGCAGTGCCGGGGGGGTACTAGCGGGAGGGCCCACGAACACCGGGGAGCTGTTTTTT
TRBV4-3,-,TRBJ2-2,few,CASSQSHWTGELFF,TGCGCCAGCAGCCAAAGCCACTGGACCGGGGAGCTGTTTTTT
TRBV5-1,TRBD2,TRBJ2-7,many,CASSLVASGRSSYEQYF,TGCGCCAGCAGCTTGGTGGCTAGCGGGAGAAGCTCCTACGAGCAGTACTTC
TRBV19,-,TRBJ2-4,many,CASSIILSPKNIQYF,TGTGCCAGTAGTATAATACTTTCTCCCAAAAACATTCAGTACTTC
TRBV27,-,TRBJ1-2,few,CASSWGAEAYGYTF,TGTGCCAGCAGTTGGGGCGCAGAGGCCTATGGCTACACCTTC
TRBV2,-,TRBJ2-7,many,CASIGPKGNYEQYF,TGTGCCAGCATAGGACCCAAGGGAAACTACGAGCAGTACTTC
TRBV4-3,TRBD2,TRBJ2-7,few,CASSQALADFYEQYF,TGCGCCAGCAGCCAAGCCCTAGCGGACTTCTACGAGCAGTACTTC
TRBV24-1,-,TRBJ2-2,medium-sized,CATSAPDGELDTGELFF,TGTGCCACCAGTGCCCCCGACGGGGAGTTGGACACCGGGGAGCTGTTTTTT
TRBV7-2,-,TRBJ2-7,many,CASSLAAGLQSREQYF,TGTGCCAGCAGCTTAGCGGCGGGACTTCAGTCGCGAGAGCAGTACTTC
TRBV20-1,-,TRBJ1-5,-,CSASPPGAFSNQPQHF,TGCAGTGCTAGCCCCCCCGGGGCGTTTAGCAATCAGCCCCAGCATTTT
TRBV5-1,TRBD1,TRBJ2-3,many,CASSSGQGITDTQYF,TGCGCCAGCAGCTCCGGACAGGGGATTACAGATACGCAGTATTTT
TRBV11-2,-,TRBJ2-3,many,CASSLDRPAGDTQYF,TGTGCCAGCAGCTTAGATCGCCCGGCCGGGGATACGCAGTATTTT
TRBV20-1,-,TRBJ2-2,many,CSARSHRGSNTGELFF,TGCAGTGCGCGCTCCCACCGGGGTAGCAACACCGGGGAGCTGTTTTTT
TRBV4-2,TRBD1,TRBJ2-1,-,CASSPAGTGSYNEQFF,TGTGCCAGCAGCCCGGCCGGGACAGGATCCTACAATGAGCAGTTCTTC
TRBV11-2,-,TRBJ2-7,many,CASSGTQGYYEQYF,TGTGCCAGCAGCGGCACACAGGGATACTACGAGCAGTACTTC
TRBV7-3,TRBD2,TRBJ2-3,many,CASSDGLAGLTDTQYF,TGTGCCAGCAGCGACGGACTAGCGGGACTCACAGATACGCAGTATTTT
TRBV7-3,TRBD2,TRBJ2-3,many,CASSLTSHSTDTQYF,TGTGCCAGCAGCCTGACTAGCCACTCCACAGATACGCAGTATTTT
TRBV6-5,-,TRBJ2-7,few,CASSYSIQERSEQYF,TGTGCCAGCAGTTACTCGATACAGGAGCGAAGCGAGCAGTACTTC
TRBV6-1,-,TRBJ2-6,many,CASSQGFFGANVLTF,TGTGCCAGCAGCCAAGGGTTTTTCGGGGCCAACGTCCTGACTTTC
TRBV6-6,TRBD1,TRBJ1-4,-,CASLGTGHEKLFF,TGTGCCAGCCTAGGGACAGGGCATGAAAAACTGTTTTTT
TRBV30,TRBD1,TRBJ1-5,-,CAFQGEGQPQHF,TGTGCCTTTCAGGGGGAAGGTCAGCCCCAGCATTTT
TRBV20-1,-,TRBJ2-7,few,CSAPQGSEQYF,TGCAGTGCTCCACAGGGTAGCGAGCAGTACTTC
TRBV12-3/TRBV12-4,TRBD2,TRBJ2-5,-,CAISHGTSGRAGQETQYF,TGTGCCATCAGTCACGGGACTAGCGGGAGGGCCGGCCAAGAGACCCAGTACTTC
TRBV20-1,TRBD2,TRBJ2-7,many,CSARGRLAGATYEQYF,TGCAGTGCTAGAGGGCGACTAGCGGGGGCAACCTACGAGCAGTACTTC
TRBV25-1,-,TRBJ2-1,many,CASSEQGFNEQFF,TGTGCCAGCAGTGAGCAGGGTTTCAATGAGCAGTTCTTC
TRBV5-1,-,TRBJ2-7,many,CASSFMGSSYEQYF,TGCGCCAGCAGCTTTATGGGCAGCTCCTACGAGCAGTACTTC
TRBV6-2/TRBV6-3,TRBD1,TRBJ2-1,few,CASSLETGGRNEQFF,TGTGCCAGCAGTTTGGAGACAGGGGGTAGGAATGAGCAGTTCTTC
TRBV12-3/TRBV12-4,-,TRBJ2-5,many,CASSFQGEETQYF,TGTGCCAGCAGTTTCCAGGGTGAGGAGACCCAGTACTTC
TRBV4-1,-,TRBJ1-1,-,CASSPFLALQGGAFF,TGCGCCAGCAGCCCCTTCTTGGCCCTACAGGGTGGGGCTTTCTTT
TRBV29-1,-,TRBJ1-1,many,CSVKLGGEAFF,TGCAGCGTCAAACTGGGTGGTGAAGCTTTCTTT
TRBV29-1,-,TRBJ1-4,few,CSVESSEKLFF,TGCAGCGTTGAGAGTTCCGAAAAACTGTTTTTT
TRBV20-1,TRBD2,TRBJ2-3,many,CSARSGTSGLSDTQYF,TGCAGTGCTAGATCCGGGACTAGCGGGCTTTCAGATACGCAGTATTTT
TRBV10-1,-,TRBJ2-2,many,CASSVTRRSGELFF,TGCGCCAGCAGTGTTACCCGCAGGTCCGGGGAGCTGTTTTTT
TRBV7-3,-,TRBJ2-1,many,CASSLNPSAYNEQFF,TGTGCCAGCAGCTTAAATCCTAGCGCCTACAATGAGCAGTTCTTC
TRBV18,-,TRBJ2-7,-,CASSRRTGSAGRCYEQYF,TGTGCCAGCTCACGGCGGACAGGGTCAGCGGGAAGATGCTACGAGCAGTACTTC
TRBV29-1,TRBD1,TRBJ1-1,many,CSVEFLGTGTQGAFF,TGCAGCGTTGAATTCTTAGGGACAGGGACTCAAGGAGCTTTCTTT
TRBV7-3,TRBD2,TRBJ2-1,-,CASSLSTSGIGEQFF,TGTGCCAGCAGCTTATCGACTAGCGGGATTGGTGAGCAGTTCTTC
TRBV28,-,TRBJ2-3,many,CASSLPQSMGFTQYF,TGTGCCAGCAGTTTGCCCCAGTCCATGGGGTTTACGCAGTATTTT